This T cell receptor beta chain derives from a study of T cell changes during pregnancy in multiple sclerosis. This CDR3 comprises 14 residues. The V gene's germline CDR1 is SGHTA and CDR2 FQGNSA. V lost 2 bases and J 5 bases, leaving 12 bases between the germline ends. Generated by immunoSEQ multiplex PCR, the TCRdb table keeps only in-frame clones and is missing some. The table lists around 84,000 clones, around 94% of them singletons, with more than 0.95% in the top ten. The V and J genes are TRBV7-2 and TRBJ2-5; no definite D call. The receptor's source is a female donor in good health, enrolled as a control in a pregnancy study. Sample: peripheral blood, taken in the second trimester of pregnancy. CDR3 in amino acids: CASSLLGSDETQYF. The CDR3 nucleotides are TGTGCCAGCAGCTTACTAGGTTCTGATGAGACCCAGTACTTC.